This paragraph reports one T cell receptor (beta chain). Its antigen is currently not known. No base quality values were provided; no much bigger clone lies one nucleotide off. Taken from the germline V gene (reference sequence), the CDR1 and CDR2 loops are SGHNT and YYREEE. V and J are trimmed by 1 base and 5 bases, and the gene matches miss 10 bases of the junction. The CDR3 runs 17 amino acids, cysteine and phenylalanine included. The only DNA kept is the CDR3, 51 bases in frame from the first base. This sample is drawn from a study of T cell repertoires in cytomegalovirus infection (dated 2019 in TCRdb). For the study in its entirety: Peptide stimulations targeted recently identified HLA-C-restricted CMV epitopes, whose presentation resists viral immunomodulation, together with well-studied HLA-B-restricted epitopes. Donor HLA type was relevant to the analysis, as public TCR beta signatures indicated carriage of CMV infection together with the matching HLA type. Here is what the overall study found, with its caveats: The ex vivo response was dominated by HLA-C-restricted CMV-specific TCR beta clonotypes, which also provided the single most frequent clonotype in two of eight donors. Cumulative frequency of public TCR beta family members discriminated carriers of CMV infection plus the relevant HLA type in this cohort and an independent approximately 350-donor cohort.

TCRdb records Illumina HiSeq 1500 as the sequencer. The raw public data were reprocessed by TCRdb itself: fastp quality trimming at Q25, MiXCR clonotype calling, in-frame beta chains only. Here each entry gathers all rows of one CDR3 protein and keeps the most common genes and DNA. This sample gives about a million distinct CDR3 sequences in total; less than 35% of them show up just once. The top ten hold more than 13% of the sample. The treatment or condition label here, explained by the study, means: in vitro stimulation with specific CMV peptide epitopes to enrich CMV-specific T cells. The chain is assembled from TRBV5-4 and TRBJ2-2, with 8 bases in between that match TRBD1. The receptor was derived from a human donor in good health (CMV status not recorded). Some clones in this sample may be carry-over from other donors' samples. The specimen was cultured CD8+ T cells from PBMCs, collected from culture after CMV antigen stimulation. The CDR3 loop reads CASSLMGQGALTGELFF. The DNA sequence is given as TGTGCCAGCAGCTTGATGGGTCAGGGGGCTTTGACCGGGGAGCTGTTTTTT.